This T cell receptor beta chain was retrieved from a study of blood T cell repertoires in COVID-19. Study-level background: Sites in the United States, Italy and Spain provided acute and convalescent COVID-19 samples. From T cells, B-cell-depleted T cells, or PBMCs came the material, which was cDNA or gDNA.

Per germline, CDR1 LGHNA and CDR2 YSLEER. Trimming pared 5 bases from V and 8 bases from J, leaving 27 bases between. The CDR3 is made up of 17 amino acids. Authors' processing steps: Amplified reference gene primers provided the basis for estimating nucleated cell counts. Sequencing was performed with immunoSEQ multiplex PCR; in TCRdb, only in-frame clones are kept and a portion is missing. That table furnishes V, J and clone size, whereas the DNA furnished D and trimming. The sample carries tens of thousands of clones, roughly 85% recorded once. This clonotype was sampled from a human donor in a cohort sampled during active COVID-19. The rearrangement links TRBV4-3 to TRBJ1-1; perhaps TRBD1 as D (6 bases). The sample consisted of peripheral blood. CDR3 sequence reads: CASSASGGTGAEMEAFF. The DNA for the CDR3 is TGCGCCAGCAGCGCATCGGGGGGAACGGGGGCTGAGATGGAAGCTTTCTTT.